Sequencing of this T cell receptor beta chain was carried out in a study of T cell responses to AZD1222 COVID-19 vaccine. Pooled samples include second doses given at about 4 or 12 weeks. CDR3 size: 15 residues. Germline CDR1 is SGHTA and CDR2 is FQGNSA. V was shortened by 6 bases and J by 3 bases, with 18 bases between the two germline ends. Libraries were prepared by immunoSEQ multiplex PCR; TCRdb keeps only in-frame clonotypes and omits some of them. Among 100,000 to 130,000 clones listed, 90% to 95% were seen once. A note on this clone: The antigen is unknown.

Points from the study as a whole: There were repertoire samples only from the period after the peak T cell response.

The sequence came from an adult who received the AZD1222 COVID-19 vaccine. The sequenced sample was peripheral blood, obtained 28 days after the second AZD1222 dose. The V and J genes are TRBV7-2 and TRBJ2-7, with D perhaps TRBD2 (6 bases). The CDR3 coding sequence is TGTGCCAGCAGTCCTCAGGGCGGGGCACTCTACGAGCAGTACTTC. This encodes CASSPQGGALYEQYF.